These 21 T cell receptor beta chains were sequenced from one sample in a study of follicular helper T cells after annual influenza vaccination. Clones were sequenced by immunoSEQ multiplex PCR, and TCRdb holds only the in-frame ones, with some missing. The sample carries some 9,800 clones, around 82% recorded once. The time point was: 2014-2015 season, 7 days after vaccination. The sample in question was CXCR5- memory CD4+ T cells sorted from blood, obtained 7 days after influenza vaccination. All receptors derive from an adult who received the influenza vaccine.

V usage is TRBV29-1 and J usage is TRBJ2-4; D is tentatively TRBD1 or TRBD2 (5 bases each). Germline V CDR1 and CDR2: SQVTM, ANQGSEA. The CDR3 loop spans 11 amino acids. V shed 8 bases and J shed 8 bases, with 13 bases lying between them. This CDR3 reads CSSRVGDIQYF. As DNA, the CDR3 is TGCAGCTCCCGGGTGGGGGACATTCAGTACTTC.

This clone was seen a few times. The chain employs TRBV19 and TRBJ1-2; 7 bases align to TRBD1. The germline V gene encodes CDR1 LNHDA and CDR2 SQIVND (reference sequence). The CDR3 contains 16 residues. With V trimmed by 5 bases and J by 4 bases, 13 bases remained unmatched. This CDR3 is CASSAAQGTGSYGYTF. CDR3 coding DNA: TGTGCCAGTAGTGCCGCACAGGGGACCGGGAGCTATGGCTACACCTTC.

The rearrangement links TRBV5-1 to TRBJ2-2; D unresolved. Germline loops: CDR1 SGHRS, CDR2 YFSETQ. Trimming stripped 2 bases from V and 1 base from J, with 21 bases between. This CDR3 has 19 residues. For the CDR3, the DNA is TGCGCCAGCAGCTTCCGACGAGTTGGTTTACTTTGGAACACCGGGGAGCTGTTTTTT. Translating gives CASSFRRVGLLWNTGELFF.

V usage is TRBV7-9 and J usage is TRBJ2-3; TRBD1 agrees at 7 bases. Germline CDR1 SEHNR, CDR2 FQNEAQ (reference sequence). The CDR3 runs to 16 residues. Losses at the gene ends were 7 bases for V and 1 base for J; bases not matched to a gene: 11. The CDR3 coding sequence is TGTGCCAGCACCCCCTTAAATCAGGGGGGCACAGATACGCAGTATTTT. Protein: CASTPLNQGGTDTQYF.

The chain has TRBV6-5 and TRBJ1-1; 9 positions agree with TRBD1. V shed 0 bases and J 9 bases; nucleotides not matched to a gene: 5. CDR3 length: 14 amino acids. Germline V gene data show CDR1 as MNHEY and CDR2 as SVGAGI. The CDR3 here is CASSYSDRGNKAFF. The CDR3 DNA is TGTGCCAGCAGTTACTCCGACAGGGGGAACAAAGCTTTCTTT.

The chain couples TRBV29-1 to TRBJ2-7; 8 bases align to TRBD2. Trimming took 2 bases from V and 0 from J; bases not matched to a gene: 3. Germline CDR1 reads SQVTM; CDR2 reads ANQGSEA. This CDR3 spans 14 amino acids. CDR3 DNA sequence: TGCAGCGTTGAACCGGGGGGGAGCTCCTACGAGCAGTACTTC. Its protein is CSVEPGGSSYEQYF.

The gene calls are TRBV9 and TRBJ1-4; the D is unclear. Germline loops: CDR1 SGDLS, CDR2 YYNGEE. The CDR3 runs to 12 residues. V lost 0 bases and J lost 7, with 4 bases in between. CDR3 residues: CASSVDGEKLFF. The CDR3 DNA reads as TGTGCCAGCAGCGTAGACGGTGAAAAACTGTTTTTT.

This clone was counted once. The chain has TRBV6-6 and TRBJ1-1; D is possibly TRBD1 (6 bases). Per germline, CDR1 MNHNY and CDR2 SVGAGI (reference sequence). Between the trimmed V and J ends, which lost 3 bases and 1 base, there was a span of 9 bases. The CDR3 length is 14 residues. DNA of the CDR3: TGTGCCAGCAGTTATGGGACAACGAACACTGAAGCTTTCTTT. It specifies CASSYGTTNTEAFF.

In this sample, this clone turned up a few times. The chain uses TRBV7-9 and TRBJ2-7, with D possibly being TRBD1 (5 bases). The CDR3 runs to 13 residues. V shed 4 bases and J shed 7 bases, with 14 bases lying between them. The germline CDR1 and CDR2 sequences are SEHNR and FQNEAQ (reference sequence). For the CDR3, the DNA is TGTGCCAGCAGCTGGGGCACTACGGGTGAGCAGTACTTC. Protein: CASSWGTTGEQYF.

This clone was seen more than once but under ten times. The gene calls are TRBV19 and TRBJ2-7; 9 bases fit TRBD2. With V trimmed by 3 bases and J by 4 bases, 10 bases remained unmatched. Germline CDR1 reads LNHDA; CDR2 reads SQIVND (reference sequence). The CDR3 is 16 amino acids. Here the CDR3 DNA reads TGTGCCAGTAGTATCTTGGCTAGCGGGGAACCTTACGAGCAGTACTTC. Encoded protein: CASSILASGEPYEQYF.

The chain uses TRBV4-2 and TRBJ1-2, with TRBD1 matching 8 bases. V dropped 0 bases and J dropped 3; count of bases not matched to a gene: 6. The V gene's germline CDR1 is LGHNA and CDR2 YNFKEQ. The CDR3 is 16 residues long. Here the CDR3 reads CASSQDKGQGHYGYTF. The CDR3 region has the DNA TGTGCCAGCAGCCAAGACAAAGGACAGGGACACTATGGCTACACCTTC.

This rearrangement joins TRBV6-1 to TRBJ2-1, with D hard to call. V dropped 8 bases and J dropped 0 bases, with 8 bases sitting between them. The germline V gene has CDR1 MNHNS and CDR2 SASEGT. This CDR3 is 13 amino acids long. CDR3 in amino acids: CASVMVSYNEQFF. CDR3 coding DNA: TGTGCCAGCGTCATGGTCTCCTACAATGAGCAGTTCTTC.

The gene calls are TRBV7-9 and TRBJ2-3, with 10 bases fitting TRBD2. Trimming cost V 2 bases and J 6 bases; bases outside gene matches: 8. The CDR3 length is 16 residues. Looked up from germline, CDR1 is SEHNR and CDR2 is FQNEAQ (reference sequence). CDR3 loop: CASSLYTSGESDTQYF. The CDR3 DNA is TGTGCCAGCAGCTTATATACTAGCGGGGAATCGGATACGCAGTATTTT. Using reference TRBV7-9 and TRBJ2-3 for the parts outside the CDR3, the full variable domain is DTGVSQNPRHKITKRGQNVTFRCDPISEHNRLYWYRQTLGQGPEFLTYFQNEAQLEKSRLLSDRFSAERPKGSFSTLEIQRTEQGDSAMYLCASSLYTSGESDTQYFGPGTRLTVL.

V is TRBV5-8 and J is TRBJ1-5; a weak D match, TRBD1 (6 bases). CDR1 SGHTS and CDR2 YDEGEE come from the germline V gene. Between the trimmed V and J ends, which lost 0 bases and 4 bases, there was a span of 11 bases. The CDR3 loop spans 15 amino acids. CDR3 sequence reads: CASSLGDTANQPQHF. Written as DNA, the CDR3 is TGTGCCAGCAGCTTGGGGGACACGGCGAATCAGCCCCAGCATTTT.

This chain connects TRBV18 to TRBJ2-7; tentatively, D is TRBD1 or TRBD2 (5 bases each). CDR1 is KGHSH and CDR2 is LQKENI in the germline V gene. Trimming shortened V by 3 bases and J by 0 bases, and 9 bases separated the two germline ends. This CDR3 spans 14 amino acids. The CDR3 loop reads CASSPGAPSYEQYF. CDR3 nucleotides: TGTGCCAGCTCACCCGGGGCACCCTCCTACGAGCAGTACTTC.

The CDR3 region has the DNA TGTGCCAGCAGTTACTCGAAGTCGCGGGATACGCAGTATTTT. Translation gives CASSYSKSRDTQYF. The gene calls are TRBV6-6 and TRBJ2-3; D not resolved. The germline V and J ends were trimmed by 0 bases and 6 bases, with 10 bases remaining between them. The CDR3 spans 14 residues. Germline V gene data show CDR1 as MNHNY and CDR2 as SVGAGI (reference sequence).

CDR3 sequence reads: CASSRGGLAGYGEYEQYF. As DNA, the CDR3 is TGTGCCAGCAGCCGCGGTGGTCTAGCGGGGTACGGGGAGTACGAGCAGTACTTC. This chain links TRBV7-8 with TRBJ2-7; 9 nucleotides match TRBD2. Germline CDR1 is SGHVS and CDR2 is FQNEAQ. V was pared by 5 bases and J by 4 bases, with 18 bases of the junction left unmatched. The CDR3 loop spans 18 amino acids.

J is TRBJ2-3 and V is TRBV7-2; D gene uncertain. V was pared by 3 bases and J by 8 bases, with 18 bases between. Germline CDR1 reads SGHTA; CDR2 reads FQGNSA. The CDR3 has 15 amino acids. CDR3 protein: CASSFYPSGVGTQYF. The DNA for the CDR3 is TGTGCCAGCAGCTTTTACCCCAGTGGGGTAGGTACGCAGTATTTT.

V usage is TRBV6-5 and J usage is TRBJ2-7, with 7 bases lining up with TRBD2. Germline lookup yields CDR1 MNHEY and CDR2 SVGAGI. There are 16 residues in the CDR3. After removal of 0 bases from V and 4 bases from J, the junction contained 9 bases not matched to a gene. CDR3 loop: CASSYSTSFPGYEQYF. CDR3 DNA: TGTGCCAGCAGTTACTCGACTAGCTTTCCTGGGTACGAGCAGTACTTC.

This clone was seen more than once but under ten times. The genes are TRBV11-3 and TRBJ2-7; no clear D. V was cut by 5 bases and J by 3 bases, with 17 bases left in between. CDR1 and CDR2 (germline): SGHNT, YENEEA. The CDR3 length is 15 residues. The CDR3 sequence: CASSIRWGLYYEQYF. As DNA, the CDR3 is TGTGCCAGCAGCATCAGGTGGGGTCTTTACTACGAGCAGTACTTC.

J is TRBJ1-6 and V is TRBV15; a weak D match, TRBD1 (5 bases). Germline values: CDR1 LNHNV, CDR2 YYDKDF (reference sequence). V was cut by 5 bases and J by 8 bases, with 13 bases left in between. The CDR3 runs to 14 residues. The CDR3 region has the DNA TGTGCCACCAGCCAACAGGATCCGTATTCACCCCTCCACTTT. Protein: CATSQQDPYSPLHF.